This entry describes one T cell receptor beta chain. The source of the sample is a study of blood T cell repertoires in COVID-19. The wider study: T cells, B-cell-depleted T cells, or PBMCs supplied cDNA or gDNA.

In the source study's methods: Estimation of nucleated cell counts was performed using reference gene primer amplification. Only in-frame clones appear in the TCRdb table, and some are missing; sequencing was by immunoSEQ multiplex PCR. Clone size and the V and J calls come from that table; the DNA yielded D and trimming. The table shows approximately 44,000 clones, with 89% occurring only once. The germline gives CDR1 LGHDT, CDR2 YNNKEL (reference sequence). The CDR3 runs 14 residues. Trimming removed 9 bases at V and 3 bases at J, with 17 bases between. The sample consisted of peripheral blood. The clonotype was recovered from a woman at least 80 years old with acute or convalescent COVID-19. The chain couples TRBV3-1 (or the pseudogene TRBV3-2) to TRBJ1-2; tentatively, D is TRBD1 (6 bases). CDR3 residues: CASGPEGGDYGYTF. CDR3 sequence (DNA): TGTGCCAGTGGGCCTGAGGGGGGGGACTATGGCTACACCTTC.